These T cell receptor beta chains were read from a single sample in a study of shared clonotypes between healthy human individuals. TCRdb keeps only in-frame clones here, not all; method: immunoSEQ multiplex PCR. Among roughly 2.1 million clones listed, about 93% were seen once. The sample consisted of naive CD8+ T cells from PBMCs. The receptors stem from a man in his late teens or twenties in good health. Some clones in this sample may be carry-over from other donors' samples. The conserved cysteine and the conserved F or W are not part of the CDR3 here. Each record gives: V gene, J gene, CDR3 protein.

v_call: TRBV7-6; j_call: TRBJ1-5; cdr3_aa: ASSLVADSNQPQH
v_call: TRBV14; j_call: TRBJ2-1; cdr3_aa: ASSTLAGIYNEQF
v_call: TRBV6-1; j_call: TRBJ1-3; cdr3_aa: ASRPGQGVGNTIY
v_call: TRBV5-1; j_call: TRBJ1-1; cdr3_aa: ASSLELANTEAF
v_call: TRBV6-5; j_call: TRBJ2-7; cdr3_aa: ASSIRGAYEQY
v_call: TRBV29-1; j_call: TRBJ2-5; cdr3_aa: SVDVRQETQY
v_call: TRBV27; j_call: TRBJ2-7; cdr3_aa: ASKKYPETDTFRQY
v_call: TRBV19; j_call: TRBJ2-7; cdr3_aa: ASSIGTLTYEQY
v_call: TRBV5-4; j_call: TRBJ2-1; cdr3_aa: ATGLAGGPGEQF
v_call: TRBV19; j_call: TRBJ1-2; cdr3_aa: ATVGPGDYGYT
v_call: TRBV6-5; j_call: TRBJ2-1; cdr3_aa: ASSHRGGDEQF